The 2 T cell receptor beta chains in this list originate from one sample, sequenced in a study of blood T cells in healthy people across ages. A second PCR, run for roughly 7 to 11 cycles, used a sample-barcoded 5' primer plus a J-beta primer mix. TCRdb called the 5' RACE reads again in MiXCR, with one record for every CDR3 protein. This table has more than 1.4 million distinct CDR3 sequences, 42% appearing once. The sequenced material came from blood. Receptors were obtained from a woman under 30 in good health.

This clonotype was seen more than once but under ten times. The CDR3 DNA is TGTGCCAGCAGCTTGGGCCCGGGGGTCCTGACTTTC. Translating it yields CASSLGPGVLTF. The rearrangement uses TRBV7-9 and TRBJ2-6, with TRBD2 as a possible D gene (5 bases). CDR1 and CDR2 (germline): SEHNR, FQNEAQ (reference sequence). V lost 3 bases and J lost 13, with 10 bases in between. The CDR3 totals 12 residues.

The rearrangement links TRBV20-1 to TRBJ2-7, with a tentative D call TRBD2 (6 bases). CDR1 is DFQATT, CDR2 SNEGSKA, per germline (reference sequence). This CDR3 comprises 15 residues. The V gene lost 0 bases and the J gene lost 5 bases, with 17 bases spanning the gap. The DNA for the CDR3 is TGCAGTGCTAGAGATGTGGGCGGGAAGAGCCACGAGCAGTACTTC. Amino acid sequence: CSARDVGGKSHEQYF.